This TCR beta chain derives from a study of siplizumab effects on memory and regulatory T cells. Per sample, around 91,000 TCR templates were assayed. Sequenced by immunoSEQ multiplex PCR; TCRdb stores in-frame clones only, minus some. Seen here are tens of thousands of clones, roughly 80% observed once, and the top ten hold roughly 3.8%. Germline loops: CDR1 SEHNR, CDR2 FQNEAQ (reference sequence). V lost 6 bases and J lost 6, with 12 bases in between. The CDR3 runs 12 residues. This clonotype originated in a human donor in good health. The chain carries TRBV7-9 and TRBJ2-7, with D maybe TRBD1 (6 bases). Sequencing used memory CD4+ T cells sorted from blood. The CDR3 loop reads CASSGDTLEQYF. The CDR3 coding sequence is TGTGCCAGCAGTGGGGACACCCTCGAGCAGTACTTC.